What follows are 15 T cell receptor beta chains derived from one specimen sequenced in a study of radiotherapy plus CTLA-4 blockade in lung cancer. Assay: immunoSEQ multiplex PCR; the TCRdb copy retains only in-frame clones and omits some. The table has about 88,000 clones, approximately 79% seen once. Sequencing was performed on peripheral blood, taken from a patient treated with radiotherapy plus ipilimumab. Receptors were obtained from a human donor with non-small cell lung cancer that progressed on radiotherapy plus ipilimumab.

The V and J genes are TRBV7-9 and TRBJ2-6, with D uncertain. The CDR3 contains 15 residues. Trimming took 8 bases from V and 0 from J, leaving 11 bases between them. The germline CDR1 and CDR2 sequences are SEHNR and FQNEAQ (reference sequence). Written as DNA, the CDR3 is TGTGCCAGCCGGAAGGAGAGCTCTGGGGCCAACGTCCTGACTTTC. Translated: CASRKESSGANVLTF.

This chain joins TRBV27 and TRBJ1-5; D remains unclear. Looked up from germline, CDR1 is MNHEY and CDR2 is SMNVEV (reference sequence). V dropped 1 base and J dropped 2 bases, with 6 bases sitting between them. There are 14 residues in the CDR3. The CDR3 sequence: CASSLFGGNQPQHF. DNA for the CDR3: TGTGCCAGCAGTTTATTCGGAGGCAATCAGCCCCAGCATTTT.

The chain employs TRBV27 and TRBJ1-4; 7 bases fit TRBD1. CDR1 MNHEY and CDR2 SMNVEV come from the germline V gene (reference sequence). Trimming removed 5 bases from V and 8 bases from J; junction bases left unmatched: 11. The CDR3 has 15 residues. CDR3 in DNA: TGTGCCAGCAGTCCACAGGGGTCAAGAGGCGAAAAACTGTTTTTT. Encoded protein: CASSPQGSRGEKLFF.

This chain links TRBV15 with TRBJ1-4; TRBD1 matches at 8 bases. This CDR3 has 18 residues. In germline, CDR1 is LNHNV, CDR2 YYDKDF (reference sequence). V lost 0 bases and J lost 4; bases outside the gene matches: 10. The CDR3 loop is CATSRDWAGGSGNEKLFF. DNA of the CDR3: TGTGCCACCAGCAGAGATTGGGCAGGGGGCTCGGGTAATGAAAAACTGTTTTTT.

This chain uses TRBV18 with TRBJ2-2; no reliable D call. Trimming stripped 0 bases from V and 5 bases from J, with 10 bases between. CDR1 is KGHSH and CDR2 is LQKENI in the germline V gene. The CDR3 totals 15 residues. The CDR3 region is CASSPPSVRTGELFF. The CDR3 DNA is TGTGCCAGCTCACCACCCAGTGTTCGGACCGGGGAGCTGTTTTTT. Full variable domain (missing parts from reference TRBV18 and TRBJ2-2): NAGVMQNPRHLVRRRGQEARLRCSPMKGHSHVYWYRQLPEEGLKFMVYLQKENIIDESGMPKERFSAEFPKEGPSILRIQQVVRGDSAAYFCASSPPSVRTGELFFGEGSRLTVL.

The genes are TRBV5-1 and TRBJ1-5; TRBD1 is a possible D gene (5 bases). This CDR3 contains 14 residues. In germline, CDR1 is SGHRS, CDR2 YFSETQ. Trimming shortened V by 0 bases and J by 12 bases, and 16 bases separated the two germline ends. CDR3 coding DNA: TGCGCCAGCAGCTTGGGCGCTTGGGCCCAGGGCCAGCATTTT. Amino acid sequence: CASSLGAWAQGQHF.

The V call is TRBV10-3, the J call TRBJ1-5; no firm D call. Germline V gene lookup returns CDR1 ENHRY and CDR2 SYGVKD. The CDR3 totals 13 residues. Trimming stripped 4 bases from V and 3 bases from J, with 7 bases between. CDR3 sequence (DNA): TGTGCCATCAGTGGGGGAATCAATCAGCCCCAGCATTTT. It codes for CAISGGINQPQHF.

In its sample, this clone was seen a few times. The chain is built from TRBV11-2 and TRBJ1-6; no definite D call. V was shortened by 7 bases and J by 6 bases, with 10 bases between the two germline ends. CDR3 length: 13 residues. Germline V gene lookup returns CDR1 SGHAT and CDR2 FQNNGV. The CDR3 coding sequence is TGTGCCAGCACGGGTAGTCTTAATTCACCCCTCCACTTT. It specifies CASTGSLNSPLHF.

This sequence joins TRBV5-1 and TRBJ2-2; 7 bases fit TRBD2. The CDR3 covers 15 residues. From germline, CDR1 is SGHRS and CDR2 YFSETQ. V dropped 4 bases and J dropped 4; count of bases not matched to a gene: 7. CDR3 DNA: TGCGCCAGCAGCGTTAGCGGGCGGAGCACCGGGGAGCTGTTTTTT. Its protein is CASSVSGRSTGELFF.

V is TRBV9 and J is TRBJ1-1, with 8 bases aligning to TRBD1. Trimming at V came to 3 bases and at J to 6 bases, leaving 16 bases not matched to a gene. The CDR3 covers 17 residues. Germline CDR1 and CDR2: SGDLS and YYNGEE. In DNA form, the CDR3 reads TGTGCCAGCAGCGCGGGCCAGGGGGCTCCTCGGGGGTCTGAAGCTTTCTTT. Its protein product is CASSAGQGAPRGSEAFF.

This clone was counted only a few times. The chain employs TRBV6-1 and TRBJ1-1; no definite D call. The germline V gene encodes CDR1 MNHNS and CDR2 SASEGT. The V gene lost 5 bases and the J gene lost 2 bases, with 15 bases spanning the gap. The CDR3 contains 15 residues. This CDR3 is CASSNYLGSNTEAFF. The CDR3 DNA follows: TGTGCCAGCAGTAACTATCTCGGGTCCAACACTGAAGCTTTCTTT.

The chain recombines TRBV4-3 with TRBJ1-4; D not certain. Trimming pared 1 base from V and 5 bases from J, leaving 11 bases between. CDR3 length: 15 residues. Germline lookup yields CDR1 LGHNA and CDR2 YSLEER. CDR3 in DNA: TGCGCCAGCAGCCAAGGGAGCGCTAAAAATGAAAAACTGTTTTTT. Translating gives CASSQGSAKNEKLFF.

This clone turned up a few times. V usage is TRBV7-2 and J usage is TRBJ2-7; the match to TRBD1 covers 10 bases. The CDR3 contains 18 residues. CDR1 is SGHTA and CDR2 is FQGNSA in the germline V gene. V was pared by 5 bases and J by 1 base, with 14 bases of the junction left unmatched. The CDR3 loop is CASSLLEVGTGVSYEQYF. In DNA, the CDR3 is TGTGCCAGCAGCCTCCTGGAAGTCGGGACAGGGGTGTCCTACGAGCAGTACTTC. Combining the CDR3 with reference TRBV7-2 and TRBJ2-7 gives the whole variable domain GAGVSQSPSNKVTEKGKDVELRCDPISGHTALYWYRQSLGQGLEFLIYFQGNSAPDKSGLPSDRFSAERTGGSVSTLTIQRTQQEDSAVYLCASSLLEVGTGVSYEQYFGPGTRLTVT.

The chain recombines TRBV7-2 with TRBJ2-5; D gene ambiguous. V was trimmed by 5 bases and J by 5 bases, leaving 18 bases between them. The germline gives CDR1 SGHTA, CDR2 FQGNSA. The CDR3 contains 15 residues. For the CDR3, the DNA is TGTGCCAGCAGCCCCCGGTCCGCGGCCGCCGAGACCCAGTACTTC. It translates to CASSPRSAAAETQYF.

This clone was counted between two and nine times. The V and J genes are TRBV7-8 and TRBJ1-5, with D possibly being TRBD1 (6 bases). V gave up 5 bases and J gave up 1 base, with 15 bases separating them. This CDR3 is built from 16 residues. CDR1 is SGHVS, CDR2 FQNEAQ, per germline. The CDR3 DNA is TGTGCCAGCAGCCCCTTTACAGGGAAGAGCAATCAGCCCCAGCATTTT. Its translation: CASSPFTGKSNQPQHF. The complete variable domain, with remaining parts taken from reference TRBV7-8 and TRBJ1-5, reads GAGVSQSPRYKVAKRGQDVALRCDPISGHVSLFWYQQALGQGPEFLTYFQNEAQLDKSGLPSDRFFAERPEGSVSTLKIQRTQQEDSAVYLCASSPFTGKSNQPQHFGDGTRLSIL.